A selection of T cell receptor beta chains follows, all from one sample in a study of cytomegalovirus exposure and HLA in healthy donors. TCRdb keeps only in-frame clones here, not all; method: immunoSEQ multiplex PCR. The repertoire holds about 64,000 clones, with 78% as singletons. Sample: PBMCs. These receptors originate from a man aged 18 to 29 in good health and CMV-seropositive. CDR3s include the opening cysteine and the closing phenylalanine or tryptophan. A D gene is named only where the DNA matches it firmly. Size is omitted from some rows. Given values are once, few, many or a class for expanded clones.

j_gene: TRBJ2-6
v_gene: TRBV6-1
abundance: .
d_gene: .
CDR3aa: CASSEVQGRSYSGANVLTF
CDR3nt: TGTGCCAGCAGTGAAGTTCAGGGCAGGTCCTACTCTGGGGCCAACGTCCTGACTTTC

j_gene: TRBJ2-7
v_gene: TRBV30
abundance: few
d_gene: TRBD1
CDR3aa: CAWSVGQGSEQYF
CDR3nt: TGTGCCTGGAGTGTCGGACAGGGCTCTGAGCAGTACTTC

j_gene: TRBJ1-4
v_gene: TRBV2
abundance: .
d_gene: .
CDR3aa: CASRGSPLGHEKLFF
CDR3nt: TGTGCCAGCAGAGGATCACCTTTGGGGCATGAAAAACTGTTTTTT

j_gene: TRBJ2-7
v_gene: TRBV6-5
abundance: .
d_gene: .
CDR3aa: CASSYSRTEHSYEQYF
CDR3nt: TGTGCCAGCAGTTACTCGAGGACAGAACACTCCTACGAGCAGTACTTC

j_gene: TRBJ2-1
v_gene: TRBV29-1
abundance: .
d_gene: TRBD2
CDR3aa: CSVTHSGIDYNEQFF
CDR3nt: TGCAGCGTCACACATAGCGGGATAGATTACAATGAGCAGTTCTTC

j_gene: TRBJ1-1
v_gene: TRBV25-1
abundance: .
d_gene: .
CDR3aa: CASSEGGGLNTEAFF
CDR3nt: TGTGCCAGCAGTGAGGGGGGGGGCCTGAACACTGAAGCTTTCTTT

j_gene: TRBJ2-1
v_gene: TRBV30
abundance: .
d_gene: .
CDR3aa: CAYDRLDLNEQFF
CDR3nt: TGTGCCTACGATCGCTTAGATCTCAATGAGCAGTTCTTC

j_gene: TRBJ2-7
v_gene: TRBV7-8
abundance: once
d_gene: .
CDR3aa: CASSLVNEQYF
CDR3nt: TGTGCCAGCAGCTTAGTCAACGAGCAGTACTTC

j_gene: TRBJ2-1
v_gene: TRBV15
abundance: once
d_gene: .
CDR3aa: CATSKETTDNEQFF
CDR3nt: TGTGCCACCAGCAAGGAGACGACAGACAATGAGCAGTTCTTC

j_gene: TRBJ2-1
v_gene: TRBV7-2
abundance: .
d_gene: TRBD1
CDR3aa: CASSSDRFGNEQFF
CDR3nt: TGTGCCAGCAGCTCGGACAGGTTTGGGAATGAGCAGTTCTTC

j_gene: TRBJ2-1
v_gene: TRBV6-5
abundance: .
d_gene: TRBD2
CDR3aa: CASSYSNQRGYNEQFF
CDR3nt: TGTGCCAGCAGTTACTCGAACCAGCGGGGGTACAATGAGCAGTTCTTC

j_gene: TRBJ2-6
v_gene: TRBV7-9
abundance: .
d_gene: .
CDR3aa: CASSLSGTGANVLTF
CDR3nt: TGTGCCAGCAGCTTATCAGGGACTGGGGCCAACGTCCTGACTTTC

j_gene: TRBJ2-7
v_gene: TRBV5-1
abundance: .
d_gene: TRBD1
CDR3aa: CASKGQGTSYEQYF
CDR3nt: TGCGCCAGCAAAGGACAGGGAACCTCCTACGAGCAGTACTTC

j_gene: TRBJ2-7
v_gene: TRBV6-5
abundance: once
d_gene: .
CDR3aa: CASSAGGRSYEQYF
CDR3nt: TGTGCCAGCAGCGCCGGGGGGCGCTCCTACGAGCAGTACTTC

j_gene: TRBJ1-1
v_gene: TRBV5-4
abundance: .
d_gene: .
CDR3aa: CASGGVDTEAFF
CDR3nt: TGTGCCAGCGGCGGAGTGGACACTGAAGCTTTCTTT

j_gene: TRBJ2-5
v_gene: TRBV30
abundance: .
d_gene: .
CDR3aa: CAWGGETQYF
CDR3nt: TGTGCCTGGGGGGGGGAGACCCAGTACTTC